This T cell receptor (beta chain) came from a study of Graves' ophthalmopathy and Graves' hyperthyroidism. Looking at the study overall: The study drew peripheral blood at initial diagnosis, before any treatment.

In this sample, this clonotype turned up a few times. Patients were excluded if they had other autoimmune diseases or uncontrolled infections, and likewise if pregnancy or lactation applied. PBMCs came from about 10 ml of fresh peripheral blood. Transcripts of RNA were the source for amplifying TCR beta CDR3 regions. The authors performed first-round RT-PCR with HTBI primers and then a second-round multiplex PCR. MiXCR, applied by TCRdb to the multiplex PCR reads, yields one record per CDR3 protein. Here the sample spans almost 750,000 distinct CDR3 sequences, 40% being singletons. CDR3 length: 15 residues. Trimming took 1 base from V and 0 from J, leaving 10 bases between them. Germline loops: CDR1 SGHAT, CDR2 FQDESV (reference sequence).

Sequencing input: peripheral blood. The source is an adult man with Graves' ophthalmopathy. V gene TRBV11-1 combines with J gene TRBJ2-7; maybe TRBD1 (6 bases). CDR3 sequence (DNA): TGTGCCAGCAGCTTAGTTTGGGACACCTCCTACGAGCAGTACTTC. This gives the protein CASSLVWDTSYEQYF.